Below, 24 T cell receptor beta chains from the same sample are listed, as sequenced in a study of blood T cell repertoires in COVID-19. The repertoire was sequenced with immunoSEQ multiplex PCR; TCRdb's copy has only in-frame clones and lacks some. The sample lists 200,000 to 300,000 clones; around 80% were seen once. Source material: peripheral blood. These receptors were collected from a man in his sixties with acute or convalescent COVID-19.

The genes are TRBV15 and TRBJ2-1; D is uncertain. Germline loops: CDR1 LNHNV, CDR2 YYDKDF (reference sequence). The CDR3 is made up of 13 amino acids. V lost 4 bases and J 7 bases, leaving 11 bases between the germline ends. The CDR3 protein is CATSTGERNEQFF. The CDR3 region has the DNA TGTGCCACCAGCACCGGCGAGAGGAATGAGCAGTTCTTC.

This chain uses TRBV3-1 (or the pseudogene TRBV3-2) with TRBJ2-2; no reliable D call. There are 17 residues in the CDR3. Per the germline V gene, CDR1 is LGHDT and CDR2 is YNNKEL (reference sequence). Trimming shortened V by 2 bases and J by 8 bases, and 21 bases separated the two germline ends. Written as DNA, the CDR3 is TGTGCCAGCAGCCAACTAAGTGGAGCCTCCTCACCTGGGGAGCTGTTTTTT. Translation: CASSQLSGASSPGELFF.

This clone is a singleton in its sample. The rearrangement joins TRBV3-1 (or the pseudogene TRBV3-2) to TRBJ2-1, with TRBD1 matching 9 bases. The trim removed 1 base at V and 8 bases at J, leaving 12 bases unmatched. CDR3 length equals 17 residues. Germline V gene lookup returns CDR1 LGHDT and CDR2 YNNKEL (reference sequence). CDR3 protein: CASSQVTSHRGLDEQFF. CDR3 nucleotides: TGTGCCAGCAGCCAAGTTACGTCTCACAGGGGGCTCGATGAGCAGTTCTTC.

The V gene is TRBV3-1 (or the pseudogene TRBV3-2), the J gene TRBJ1-5; TRBD1 is a possible D gene (6 bases). The CDR3 contains 16 residues. Trimming stripped 0 bases from V and 5 bases from J, with 14 bases between. Germline-derived CDR1 and CDR2 are LGHDT and YNNKEL (reference sequence). As DNA, the CDR3 is TGTGCCAGCAGCCAAGATGGGGGACATCCTGATCAGCCCCAGCATTTT. Amino acid sequence: CASSQDGGHPDQPQHF.

V usage is TRBV6-2 or TRBV6-3 and J usage is TRBJ2-5, with 12 nucleotides matching TRBD2. Germline V gene data show CDR1 as MNHEY and CDR2 as SVGEGT. The V and J ends lost 4 bases and 5 bases, in that order; junction bases with no gene match: 5. This CDR3 spans 15 amino acids. The DNA for the CDR3 is TGTGCCAGCAGTTCTAGCGGGGGGGCCCTGGAGACCCAGTACTTC. Protein: CASSSSGGALETQYF.

The J gene is TRBJ2-7, the V gene TRBV25-1, with D tentatively TRBD2 (6 bases). V was shortened by 7 bases and J by 3 bases, with 10 bases between the two germline ends. The CDR3 is 12 amino acids. Germline CDR1 is MGHDK and CDR2 is SYGVNS. The CDR3: CASMGGFYEQYF. CDR3 DNA: TGTGCCAGCATGGGGGGATTCTACGAGCAGTACTTC.

This CDR3 is CATSRGLAGSTDTQYF. The CDR3 DNA reads TGTGCCACCAGCAGGGGATTAGCGGGAAGCACAGATACGCAGTATTTT. V is TRBV15 and J is TRBJ2-3, with 8 bases that match TRBD2. The V gene end was trimmed by 3 bases and the J gene end by 0 bases; junction bases not matched to a gene: 5. This CDR3 is 16 amino acids long. Germline V gene lookup returns CDR1 LNHNV and CDR2 YYDKDF (reference sequence).

This clone is a singleton in its sample. This chain uses TRBV25-1 with TRBJ1-2; the match to TRBD1 covers 7 bases. This CDR3 region has 15 residues. Germline assignment: CDR1 MGHDK and CDR2 SYGVNS. V lost 6 bases, J lost 0 bases, and 7 bases stayed unmatched. Here the CDR3 reads CASSPRDSPNYGYTF. The CDR3 DNA is TGTGCCAGCAGCCCCCGGGACAGCCCTAACTATGGCTACACCTTC.

J is TRBJ2-3 and V is TRBV6-1, with 9 nucleotides matching TRBD2. V gave up 1 base and J gave up 5 bases; unmatched junction bases: 4. The V gene's germline CDR1 is MNHNS and CDR2 SASEGT. The CDR3 is 15 amino acids. CDR3 in amino acids: CASSEGAGGRDTQYF. The CDR3 DNA is TGTGCCAGCAGTGAAGGGGCGGGGGGGAGAGATACGCAGTATTTT.

On this clone itself: No DNA is shown, since the ends of the CDR3 on it are uncertain; the CDR3 is the one TCRdb lists. The gene calls are TRBV27 and TRBJ2-2; TRBD2, the table's D call, lacks a check against the DNA. CDR1 is MNHEY, CDR2 SMNVEV, per germline (reference sequence). Both ends counted, the CDR3 spans 21 residues. The CDR3 loop is CASSLLDTVRCFLEKAATLFF.

V and J are TRBV29-1 and TRBJ1-1; no clear D. V was pared by 7 bases and J by 4 bases, with 10 bases between. Germline CDR1 reads SQVTM; CDR2 reads ANQGSEA. The CDR3 covers 11 residues. The CDR3 nucleotides are TGCAGCGGCCACAGTGGCACTGAAGCTTTCTTT. Amino acids: CSGHSGTEAFF.

The V call is TRBV19, the J call TRBJ1-2, with 9 bases that match TRBD1. The CDR3 covers 14 residues. The germline V gene has CDR1 LNHDA and CDR2 SQIVND (reference sequence). After removal of 3 bases from V and 6 bases from J, the junction contained 5 bases not matched to a gene. CDR3 residues: CASSMDRGLDGYTF. The DNA for the CDR3 is TGTGCCAGTAGTATGGACAGGGGCCTAGATGGCTACACCTTC. Full variable domain (missing parts from reference TRBV19 and TRBJ1-2): DGGITQSPKYLFRKEGQNVTLSCEQNLNHDAMYWYRQDPGQGLRLIYYSQIVNDFQKGDIAEGYSVSREKKESFPLTVTSAQKNPTAFYLCASSMDRGLDGYTFGSGTRLTVV.

The V gene is TRBV19, the J gene TRBJ2-1; D is perhaps TRBD1 (6 bases). CDR1 and CDR2 from the germline V gene are LNHDA and SQIVND (reference sequence). The CDR3 covers 16 residues. The V gene lost 4 bases and the J gene lost 2 bases, with 15 bases spanning the gap. In DNA form, the CDR3 reads TGTGCCAGTAGTAGAACAGGGATGGAAGCCTACAATGAGCAGTTCTTC. Translating it yields CASSRTGMEAYNEQFF.

The V call is TRBV6-5, the J call TRBJ1-3, with D unclear. The CDR3 has 16 residues. The ends were cut back, 2 bases at V and 7 bases at J, with 18 bases in the middle. Per the germline V gene, CDR1 is MNHEY and CDR2 is SVGAGI. The CDR3 bases are TGTGCCAGCAGTTACGGCACACGAAGTGCAGCGAACACCATATATTTT. Protein sequence: CASSYGTRSAANTIYF.

The V call is TRBV14, the J call TRBJ2-7; 7 bases agree with TRBD2. CDR3 length: 13 residues. From germline, CDR1 is SGHDN and CDR2 FVKESK. The junction had 2 bases not matched to a gene; V was cut back by 3 bases and J by 3 bases. The CDR3 coding sequence is TGTGCCAGCAGCCACGGGGGGTTCTACGAGCAGTACTTC. Amino acids: CASSHGGFYEQYF.

This chain uses TRBV2 with TRBJ2-7; 10 bases are a match to TRBD2. Germline V gene lookup returns CDR1 SNHLY and CDR2 FYNNEI. The J segment lost 5 bases and the V segment lost 3 bases, leaving 7 bases of the junction unmatched. The CDR3 runs to 15 residues. CDR3 protein: CASSDLSGGAHEQYF. CDR3 nucleotide sequence: TGTGCCAGCAGTGACCTGAGCGGGGGGGCCCACGAGCAGTACTTC.

The chain combines TRBV7-2 with TRBJ2-7; a possible D gene is TRBD1 (6 bases). This CDR3 is 13 amino acids long. Trimming shortened V by 4 bases and J by 2 bases, and 9 bases separated the two germline ends. Per germline, CDR1 SGHTA and CDR2 FQGNSA. CDR3: CASSSSGAYEQYF. For the CDR3, the DNA is TGTGCCAGCAGCTCTTCAGGGGCCTACGAGCAGTACTTC.

The V and J genes are TRBV7-6 and TRBJ1-2; TRBD1 matches 8 bases. Losses at the gene ends were 2 bases for V and 1 base for J; bases not matched to a gene: 12. CDR3 length: 18 amino acids. Germline V gene data show CDR1 as SGHVS and CDR2 as FNYEAQ. DNA of the CDR3: TGTGCCAGCAGCTTATCTAGGGCAGGGGGCGCCATTAACTATGGCTACACCTTC. It specifies CASSLSRAGGAINYGYTF.

The CDR3 protein is CASSMELLAGDTDTQYF. The CDR3 DNA reads as TGTGCCAGTAGTATGGAGCTACTAGCGGGGGACACAGATACGCAGTATTTT. The rearrangement joins TRBV19 to TRBJ2-3, with TRBD2 matching over 11 bases. This CDR3 spans 17 amino acids. CDR1 is LNHDA, CDR2 SQIVND, per germline (reference sequence). Unmatched junction bases numbered 7, after V lost 3 bases and J lost 2 bases.

This clone has only one observation. The same CDR3 is also encoded by other DNA sequences in this sample. This chain links TRBV5-4 with TRBJ2-5, with D hard to call. The CDR3 is 14 residues long. Germline assignment: CDR1 SGHNT and CDR2 YYREEE (reference sequence). Trimming removed 0 bases at V and 5 bases at J, with 11 bases between. CDR3 in DNA: TGTGCCAGCAGCTTGGCTGGATCCGGGGAGACCCAGTACTTC. As protein: CASSLAGSGETQYF. Supplemented by reference TRBV5-4 and TRBJ2-5, the full variable domain reads ETGVTQSPTHLIKTRGQQVTLRCSSQSGHNTVSWYQQALGQGPQFIFQYYREEENGRGNFPPRFSGLQFPNYSSELNVNALELDDSALYLCASSLAGSGETQYFGPGTRLLVL.

V is TRBV3-1 (or the pseudogene TRBV3-2) and J is TRBJ2-2; D possibly corresponds to TRBD2 (5 bases). V was trimmed by 4 bases and J by 5 bases, leaving 14 bases between them. CDR1 is LGHDT and CDR2 is YNNKEL in the germline V gene (reference sequence). This CDR3 is 15 amino acids long. The CDR3 DNA follows: TGTGCCAGCAGCCCAAGTTTCGAGGGTACCGGGGAGCTGTTTTTT. As protein: CASSPSFEGTGELFF.

The chain recombines TRBV7-2 with TRBJ2-2; perhaps TRBD1 as D (5 bases). The CDR3 is made up of 13 amino acids. Germline CDR1 and CDR2: SGHTA and FQGNSA. Trimming removed 5 bases from V and 4 bases from J, with 8 bases in between. The CDR3 bases are TGTGCCAGCAGCCGACAGTCCACCGGGGAGCTGTTTTTT. This sequence encodes CASSRQSTGELFF.

This chain links TRBV7-8 with TRBJ1-1, with D maybe TRBD1 (6 bases). V lost 5 bases and J 6 bases, leaving 16 bases between the germline ends. Germline lookup yields CDR1 SGHVS and CDR2 FQNEAQ. The length of the CDR3 is 14 residues. The DNA of the CDR3 is TGTGCCAGCAGCGGATACAGGGTTCCGTCTGAAGCTTTCTTT. Its translation is CASSGYRVPSEAFF.

The chain couples TRBV5-4 to TRBJ2-6; 8 nucleotides match TRBD2. CDR3 length: 17 residues. Germline loops: CDR1 SGHNT, CDR2 YYREEE (reference sequence). With V trimmed by 3 bases and J by 3 bases, 8 bases remained unmatched. This chain's CDR3 is CASSWAGGSYGANVLTF. In DNA, the CDR3 is TGTGCCAGCAGCTGGGCGGGGGGCTCGTATGGGGCCAACGTCCTGACTTTC.